This T cell receptor beta chain was recorded in a study of T cells in Graves' hyperthyroidism and ophthalmopathy (dated by TCRdb to about 2019). Broadly, across the study: Peripheral blood samples were taken at initial diagnosis, before any treatment was given. TCR V-J signatures able to tell the groups apart were searched for in a discovery cohort of more than 90 patients, of whom under 45 had Graves' ophthalmopathy and 57 had stable Graves' hyperthyroidism. Prospective prediction of ophthalmopathy was tested in an independent validation cohort consisting of 18 hyperthyroidism patients and some 17 patients who later progressed to ophthalmopathy. The approximately 98 discovery patients were randomly divided into training and test sets at a 7:3 ratio. Thyroid tissue and blood T-cell repertoires from roughly 6 Graves' hyperthyroidism patients were also compared in the study. Once sampling was done, hyperthyroidism patients were given methimazole at a starting dose of 30 mg daily, whereas ophthalmopathy patients were given high-dose intravenous methylprednisolone. According to the paper, TCR Vbeta CDR3 sequencing was carried out on 135 peripheral blood samples, which came from some 41 ophthalmopathy, fewer than 80 hyperthyroidism and about 17 progressor patients.

The TCR beta CDR3 regions were amplified from RNA transcripts. The first round of RT-PCR for the TCR CDR3 was performed with the HTBI primer set and the Qiagen OneStep RT-PCR kit. The libraries were constructed in a second round of multiplex PCR and then size-selected and purified. Paired-end sequencing of the libraries was performed with 100 bp reads on an Illumina HiSeq2000. As for the original processing: SOAPnuke was used to process the raw data, removing reads that contained adapters or uncalled bases, had a mean Phred below 15, or lacked an exact match to the constant primer or identifier. High-quality paired reads were merged using COPE v1.2.5, and each unique nucleotide sequence was defined as a clonotype. Clonotypes were aligned to IMGT TRBV, TRBD and TRBJ reference segments using MiTCR v1.1. Only V-J combinations with frequency above 0.0001, covering 99% to 99.2% of repertoires, were analysed. The TCS score was defined as F50 (clonal expansion) divided by E x V (chaos), with BLOSUM62-based TCRdist calculated between CDR3 peptides within each V-J. Welch's t-statistics and random forest reduced 514 V-J features to 13, which were used in a naive Bayes classifier (R e1071). TCRdb reprocessing: public reads trimmed at Q25 with fastp, clones called with MiXCR, in-frame beta chains kept. Rows matching on CDR3 protein sequence are summarized as one entry with the most common DNA and genes. What appears here as the V and J calls and clone size reflects TCRdb's work, not the paper's. The sample profile shows some 720,000 distinct CDR3 sequences; 15% to 20% of them were found once. The ten largest clonotypes hold approximately 8.4% of the sample.

Concerning this clonotype: The antigen this receptor binds is unknown. No much larger clonotype is one base removed from it; base qualities were not supplied.

CDR1 and CDR2 are drawn from the germline V gene (reference sequence): SEHNR, FQNEAQ. The CDR3 numbers 14 residues from cysteine through phenylalanine. Only the CDR3 region is kept as DNA, spanning 42 bases read in frame from base 1. V is reduced by 3 bases and J by 8 bases, leaving a spacing of 14 bases between them. Graves' hyperthyroidism was defined as stable when no progression to ophthalmopathy occurred over 18 months of follow-up. Hyperthyroidism patients were aged 18 to 65 years and newly diagnosed, with disease duration of less than 2 months. The study excluded patients with uncontrolled infections, other autoimmune diseases, pregnancy or lactation. Clinical symptoms, serum thyroxine and TRAb, thyroid ultrasound, and orbital computed tomography formed the basis for the diagnoses. PBMCs were separated from around 9.1 ml of fresh peripheral blood using Ficoll-Paque density gradient centrifugation. Trizol reagent was used to extract total RNA, and RNA quality was then checked on an Agilent 2100 Bioanalyzer.

The full study reports these points: In validation, progression to ophthalmopathy was predicted by the model with more than 65% sensitivity and approximately 78% specificity, a median of approximately 7.1 months before onset. Most expanded thyroid clonotypes (frequency above 0.001) were also detected in blood, a finding suggesting that blood repertoires may reflect thyroid immune responses. Sample size was not statistically predetermined, and blinding of investigators to group allocation was not performed. A model built on a 13 V-J signature distinguished ophthalmopathy from stable hyperthyroidism, reaching 85% to 90% sensitivity and about 81% specificity in cross-validation and 80%/75% in testing.

Sequences were obtained from blood. Recombination linked TRBV7-9 to TRBJ2-1; perhaps TRBD2 is the D gene, with 6 bases matching. The receptor's source is a young man with Graves' hyperthyroidism. The nucleotides are TGTGCCAGCAGCTTGGGAGGAGGCCTGGATGAGCAGTTCTTC. Its protein is CASSLGGGLDEQFF.